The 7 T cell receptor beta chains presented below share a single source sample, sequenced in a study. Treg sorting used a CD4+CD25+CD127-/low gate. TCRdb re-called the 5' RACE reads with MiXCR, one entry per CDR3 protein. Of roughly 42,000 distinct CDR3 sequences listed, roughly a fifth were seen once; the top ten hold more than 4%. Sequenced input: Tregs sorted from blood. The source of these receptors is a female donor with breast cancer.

The CDR3 loop is CASSLTRLGHSGNTIYF. CDR3 in DNA: TGTGCCAGCAGCTTAACGAGATTGGGGCACTCTGGAAACACCATATATTTT. V gene TRBV7-2 combines with J gene TRBJ1-3; D is possibly TRBD1 (5 bases). The CDR3 loop spans 17 amino acids. Germline lookup yields CDR1 SGHTA and CDR2 FQGNSA. V dropped 2 bases and J dropped 0 bases, with 14 bases sitting between them. The full variable domain, in which reference TRBV7-2 and TRBJ1-3 provide the parts outside the CDR3, is GAGVSQSPSNKVTEKGKDVELRCDPISGHTALYWYRQSLGQGLEFLIYFQGNSAPDKSGLPSDRFSAERTGGSVSTLTIQRTQQEDSAVYLCASSLTRLGHSGNTIYFGEGSWLTVV.

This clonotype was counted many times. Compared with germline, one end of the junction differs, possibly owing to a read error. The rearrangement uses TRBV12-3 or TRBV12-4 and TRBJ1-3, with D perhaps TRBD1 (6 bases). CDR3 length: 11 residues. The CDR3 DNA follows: TGTGCCAGCAGTACTACTGACAGGAATGTTTTT. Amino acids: CASSTTDRNVF.

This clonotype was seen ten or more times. CDR3: CSARETASGNTIYF. The CDR3 nucleotides read TGCAGTGCTAGGGAAACAGCTTCTGGAAACACCATATATTTT. The chain links TRBV20-1 to TRBJ1-3; D call uncertain. The CDR3 has 14 residues. With 3 bases removed from V and 1 base from J, the gap between germline ends came to 10 bases. Germline CDR1 reads DFQATT; CDR2 reads SNEGSKA (reference sequence).

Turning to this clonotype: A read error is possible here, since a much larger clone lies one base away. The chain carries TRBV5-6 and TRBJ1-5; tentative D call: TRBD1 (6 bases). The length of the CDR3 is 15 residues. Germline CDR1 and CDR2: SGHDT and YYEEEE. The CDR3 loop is CARSSRQAIYQPQHF. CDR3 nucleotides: TGTGCCCGCAGCTCTCGACAGGCAATTTATCAGCCCCAGCATTTT.

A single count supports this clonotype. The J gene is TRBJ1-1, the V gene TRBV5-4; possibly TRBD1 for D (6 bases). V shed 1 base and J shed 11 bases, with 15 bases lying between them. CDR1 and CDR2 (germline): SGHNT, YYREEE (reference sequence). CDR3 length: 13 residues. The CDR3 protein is CASSLIRVTGAFF. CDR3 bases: TGTGCCAGCAGCTTGATAAGAGTCACAGGGGCTTTCTTT.

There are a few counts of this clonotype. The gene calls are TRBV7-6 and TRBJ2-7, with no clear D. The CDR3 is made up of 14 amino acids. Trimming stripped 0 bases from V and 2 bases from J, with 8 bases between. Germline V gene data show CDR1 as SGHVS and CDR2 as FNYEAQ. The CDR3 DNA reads TGTGCCAGCAGCTTAGCCCGGGCCCCCTACGAGCAGTACTTC. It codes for CASSLARAPYEQYF.

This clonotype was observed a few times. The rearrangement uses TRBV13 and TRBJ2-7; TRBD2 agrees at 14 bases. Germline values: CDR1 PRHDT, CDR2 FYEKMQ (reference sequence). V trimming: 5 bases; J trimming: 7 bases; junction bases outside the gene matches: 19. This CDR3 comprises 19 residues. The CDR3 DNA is TGTGCCAGCAGCCTATGGGGACTAGCGGGAGTCTCCTCTAAATTGGAGCAGTACTTC. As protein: CASSLWGLAGVSSKLEQYF.